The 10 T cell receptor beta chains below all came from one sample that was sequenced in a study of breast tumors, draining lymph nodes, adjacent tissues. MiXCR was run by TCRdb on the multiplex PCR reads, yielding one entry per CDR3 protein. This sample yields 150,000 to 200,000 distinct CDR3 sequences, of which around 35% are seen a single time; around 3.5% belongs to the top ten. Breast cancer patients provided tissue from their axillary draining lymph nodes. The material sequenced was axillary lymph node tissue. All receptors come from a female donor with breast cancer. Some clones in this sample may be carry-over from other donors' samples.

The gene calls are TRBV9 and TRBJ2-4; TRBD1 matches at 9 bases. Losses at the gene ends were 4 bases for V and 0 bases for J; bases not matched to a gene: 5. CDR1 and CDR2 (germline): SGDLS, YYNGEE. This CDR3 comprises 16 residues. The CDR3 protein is CASSPRTGVAKNIQYF. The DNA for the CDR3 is TGTGCCAGCAGCCCTCGGACAGGGGTAGCCAAAAACATTCAGTACTTC.

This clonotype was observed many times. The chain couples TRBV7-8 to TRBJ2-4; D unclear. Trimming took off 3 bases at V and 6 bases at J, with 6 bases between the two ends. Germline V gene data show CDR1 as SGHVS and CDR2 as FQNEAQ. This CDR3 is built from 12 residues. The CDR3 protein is CASSLVLNIQYF. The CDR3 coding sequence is TGTGCCAGCAGCTTGGTGTTAAACATTCAGTACTTC. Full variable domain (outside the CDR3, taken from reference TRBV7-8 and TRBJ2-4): GAGVSQSPRYKVAKRGQDVALRCDPISGHVSLFWYQQALGQGPEFLTYFQNEAQLDKSGLPSDRFFAERPEGSVSTLKIQRTQQEDSAVYLCASSLVLNIQYFGAGTRLSVL.

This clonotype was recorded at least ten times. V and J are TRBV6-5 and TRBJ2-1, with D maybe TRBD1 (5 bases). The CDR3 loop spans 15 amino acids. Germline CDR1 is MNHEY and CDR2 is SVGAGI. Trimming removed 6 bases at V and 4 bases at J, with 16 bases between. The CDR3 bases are TGTGCCAGCAGAGCCGACAGAAGCTTTTACAATGAGCAGTTCTTC. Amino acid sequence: CASRADRSFYNEQFF.

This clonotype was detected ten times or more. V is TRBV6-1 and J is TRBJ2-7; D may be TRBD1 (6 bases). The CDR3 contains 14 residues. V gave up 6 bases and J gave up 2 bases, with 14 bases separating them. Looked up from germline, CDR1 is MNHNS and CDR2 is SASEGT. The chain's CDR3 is CASRLGRGPYEQYF. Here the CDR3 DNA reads TGTGCCAGCAGATTAGGCAGGGGTCCCTACGAGCAGTACTTC.

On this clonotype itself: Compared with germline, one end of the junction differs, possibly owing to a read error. The CDR3 DNA sequence: TGTGCCAGCAGTCACTCCCTGATAGCCGGGACTGGGGCCGATGAGCAGCTCTTC. Translated: CASSHSLIAGTGADEQLF. The chain employs TRBV6-5 and TRBJ2-1; D possibly corresponds to TRBD2 (6 bases). Germline V CDR1 and CDR2: MNHEY, SVGAGI. This CDR3 has 18 amino acids.

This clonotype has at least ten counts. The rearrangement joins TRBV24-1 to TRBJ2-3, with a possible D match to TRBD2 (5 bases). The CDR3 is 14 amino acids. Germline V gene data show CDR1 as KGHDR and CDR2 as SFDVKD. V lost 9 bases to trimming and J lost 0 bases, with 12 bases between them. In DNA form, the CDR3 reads TGTGCCACCGGCCCGGCGGGCAGCACAGATACGCAGTATTTT. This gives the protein CATGPAGSTDTQYF.

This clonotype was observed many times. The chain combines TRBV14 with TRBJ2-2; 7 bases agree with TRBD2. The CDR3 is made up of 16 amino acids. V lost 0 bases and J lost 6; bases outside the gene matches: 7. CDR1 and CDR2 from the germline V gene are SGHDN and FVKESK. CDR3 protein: CASSQDWGRVAGELFF. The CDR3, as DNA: TGTGCCAGCAGCCAAGATTGGGGGAGGGTCGCCGGGGAGCTGTTTTTT.

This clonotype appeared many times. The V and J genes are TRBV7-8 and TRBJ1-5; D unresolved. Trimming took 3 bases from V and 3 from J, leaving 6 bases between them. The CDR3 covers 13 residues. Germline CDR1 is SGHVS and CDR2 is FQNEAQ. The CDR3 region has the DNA TGTGCCAGCAGCTTCCAGAACAATCAGCCCCAGCATTTT. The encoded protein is CASSFQNNQPQHF.

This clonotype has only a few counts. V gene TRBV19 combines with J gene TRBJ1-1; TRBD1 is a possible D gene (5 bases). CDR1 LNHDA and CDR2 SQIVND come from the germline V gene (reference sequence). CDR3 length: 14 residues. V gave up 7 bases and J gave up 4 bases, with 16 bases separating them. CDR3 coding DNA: TGTGCCAGTACCACCCCGGGGGAGAGCACTGAAGCTTTCTTT. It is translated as CASTTPGESTEAFF.

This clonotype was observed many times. The CDR3 sequence: CASSTLAGGPIDTQYF. The CDR3 nucleotides read TGTGCCAGCAGCACCTTAGCGGGAGGGCCGATAGATACGCAGTATTTT. The chain couples TRBV5-8 to TRBJ2-3; 11 bases align to TRBD2. The CDR3 runs to 16 residues. V dropped 4 bases and J dropped 5; count of bases not matched to a gene: 9. Germline-derived CDR1 and CDR2 are SGHTS and YDEGEE.